One and the same sample provided the 18 T cell receptor beta chains below, sequenced in a study of blood T cell repertoires in COVID-19. Assay: immunoSEQ multiplex PCR; the TCRdb copy retains only in-frame clones and omits some. The sample contains some 240,000 clones, about 89% of which appear only once. The sequencing input was peripheral blood. The origin of the receptors is a man aged 55 to 70 who had recovered from COVID-19.

This clone was found once. Here the CDR3 reads CASSWEGVLHLLNTEAFF. CDR3 bases: TGTGCCAGCAGCTGGGAGGGGGTCCTCCACTTGTTGAACACTGAAGCTTTCTTT. The V and J genes are TRBV7-3 and TRBJ1-1; a weak D match, TRBD1 (6 bases). V lost 4 bases and J lost 0, with 21 bases in between. CDR1 and CDR2 (germline): SGHTA, FQGTGA. CDR3 length: 18 amino acids.

DNA for the CDR3: TGTGCCAGCAGGGAGTCCGGGGCCTACGAGCAGTACTTC. It translates to CASRESGAYEQYF. The chain couples TRBV2 to TRBJ2-7; maybe TRBD2 (5 bases). V lost 6 bases and J lost 2, with 11 bases in between. Germline V gene lookup returns CDR1 SNHLY and CDR2 FYNNEI. The CDR3 spans 13 residues.

The rearrangement uses TRBV28 and TRBJ2-7; 7 positions agree with TRBD1. This CDR3 spans 16 amino acids. Germline CDR1 MDHEN, CDR2 SYDVKM. Losses at the gene ends were 5 bases for V and 2 bases for J; bases not matched to a gene: 12. Here the CDR3 reads CASSPTPGDRPYEQYF. CDR3 DNA sequence: TGTGCCAGCAGTCCAACACCCGGGGACAGACCCTACGAGCAGTACTTC.

The count of this clone is one. V and J are TRBV24-1 and TRBJ2-5; D is perhaps TRBD1 (5 bases). The germline gives CDR1 KGHDR, CDR2 SFDVKD. The CDR3 is 13 amino acids. Trimming removed 5 bases from V and 5 bases from J, with 11 bases in between. The CDR3 spells CATSARGRETQYF. The CDR3 DNA reads as TGTGCCACCAGTGCAAGGGGAAGGGAGACCCAGTACTTC.

The V call is TRBV18, the J call TRBJ2-1, with 9 positions matching TRBD2. The junction had 5 bases not matched to a gene; V was cut back by 3 bases and J by 2 bases. The germline gives CDR1 KGHSH, CDR2 LQKENI. The CDR3 contains 16 residues. For the CDR3, the DNA is TGTGCCAGCTCACCGGGTAGCGGGAGCCCCTACAATGAGCAGTTCTTC. Translated, it gives CASSPGSGSPYNEQFF.

The chain couples TRBV7-2 to TRBJ1-2; maybe TRBD1 (5 bases). Germline lookup yields CDR1 SGHTA and CDR2 FQGNSA. This CDR3 is 14 amino acids long. V lost 2 bases, J lost 4 bases, and 11 bases lay in between. The CDR3 sequence is CASSLLQVFYGYTF. DNA of the CDR3: TGTGCCAGCAGCTTACTACAGGTCTTCTATGGCTACACCTTC.

This chain links TRBV18 with TRBJ2-1; TRBD1 agrees at 7 bases. The germline CDR1 and CDR2 sequences are KGHSH and LQKENI. CDR3 size: 15 residues. V lost 4 bases, J lost 2 bases, and 5 bases stayed unmatched. Written as DNA, the CDR3 is TGTGCCAGCTCACGACGGACAGGCCCCTACAATGAGCAGTTCTTC. As protein: CASSRRTGPYNEQFF.

The chain couples TRBV5-4 to TRBJ2-7; D is possibly TRBD2 (7 bases). With 4 bases removed from V and 5 bases from J, the gap between germline ends came to 19 bases. The CDR3 covers 15 residues. CDR1 and CDR2 from the germline V gene are SGHNT and YYREEE (reference sequence). The CDR3 nucleotides are TGTGCCAGCAGCCCCGGGGGGCGGGGCCCGAACGAGCAGTACTTC. This sequence encodes CASSPGGRGPNEQYF.

The CDR3 is CASSLGTYNSPLHF. The CDR3 coding sequence is TGTGCCAGCAGCTTGGGTACCTATAATTCACCCCTCCACTTT. The V and J genes are TRBV5-5 and TRBJ1-6; unclear D gene. The V end lost 0 bases, the J end lost 2 bases, and 3 bases lay between the germline ends. CDR1 and CDR2 (germline): SGHKS, YYEKEE (reference sequence). CDR3 length: 14 residues.

The chain couples TRBV6-5 to TRBJ1-6; a weak D match, TRBD1 (5 bases). The CDR3 covers 13 residues. V lost 10 bases to trimming and J lost 9 bases, with 16 bases between them. Looked up from germline, CDR1 is MNHEY and CDR2 is SVGAGI. CDR3 loop: CAIRSGIRSPLHF. CDR3 coding DNA: TGTGCCATTCGCTCAGGGATACGTTCACCCCTCCACTTT.

This chain joins TRBV7-2 and TRBJ2-2; 8 bases are a match to TRBD2. V shed 2 bases and J 4 bases; nucleotides not matched to a gene: 15. The CDR3 totals 19 residues. Germline V gene lookup returns CDR1 SGHTA and CDR2 FQGNSA. Here the CDR3 reads CASSLNSVAGWSATGELFF. CDR3 DNA: TGTGCCAGCAGCTTAAACTCCGTAGCGGGGTGGTCGGCCACCGGGGAGCTGTTTTTT.

This chain links TRBV7-9 with TRBJ1-2; 9 bases align to TRBD1. V lost 1 base and J lost 6; bases outside the gene matches: 9. The germline V gene has CDR1 SEHNR and CDR2 FQNEAQ (reference sequence). CDR3 size: 16 residues. The CDR3 sequence: CASSLGDRGRKDGYTF. CDR3 DNA: TGTGCCAGCAGCTTAGGAGACAGGGGGAGAAAGGATGGCTACACCTTC.

The rearrangement uses TRBV19 and TRBJ2-5, with D unclear. The CDR3 is 12 residues long. Trimming stripped 4 bases from V and 5 bases from J, with 8 bases between. Germline-derived CDR1 and CDR2 are LNHDA and SQIVND (reference sequence). In DNA form, the CDR3 reads TGTGCCAGTAGTAGAACATGGGAGACCCAGTACTTC. It yields the protein CASSRTWETQYF. Together with reference TRBV19 and TRBJ2-5, the CDR3 gives the full variable domain: DGGITQSPKYLFRKEGQNVTLSCEQNLNHDAMYWYRQDPGQGLRLIYYSQIVNDFQKGDIAEGYSVSREKKESFPLTVTSAQKNPTAFYLCASSRTWETQYFGPGTRLLVL.

The chain recombines TRBV21-1 with TRBJ1-3; the table calls TRBD1, which could not be checked here. TRBV21-1 is designated a pseudogene. This CDR3 has 16 residues. CDR3 nucleotides: TGTGCCAGCAGCCCTGCCGATGGGGCGCCTGGAAACACCATATATTTT. Translation gives CASSPADGAPGNTIYF.

The chain joins TRBV7-2 to TRBJ2-7, with D possibly being TRBD2 (6 bases). Germline V lookup: CDR1 SGHTA, CDR2 FQGNSA. This CDR3 contains 15 residues. The V gene lost 5 bases and the J gene lost 6 bases, with 20 bases spanning the gap. CDR3 protein: CASSTLLSGEREQYF. Here the CDR3 DNA reads TGTGCCAGCAGCACTCTACTATCGGGAGAACGCGAGCAGTACTTC.

The sample holds a few counts of this clone. The chain uses TRBV6-5 and TRBJ1-1; D is undetermined. Germline V gives CDR1 MNHEY, CDR2 SVGAGI. The CDR3 runs 13 residues. V lost 5 bases to trimming and J lost 3 bases, with 10 bases between them. The CDR3 sequence: CASSLETYTEAFF. In DNA, the CDR3 is TGTGCCAGCAGTCTAGAGACGTACACTGAAGCTTTCTTT.

The rearrangement uses TRBV7-3 and TRBJ2-7; 10 positions match TRBD2. The CDR3 is 15 residues long. Looked up from germline, CDR1 is SGHTA and CDR2 is FQGTGA. J gave up 4 bases and V 2 bases, and 5 bases lay outside the gene matches. As DNA, the CDR3 is TGTGCCAGCAGCTTATCTAGCGGGAGTATTTACGAGCAGTACTTC. It yields the protein CASSLSSGSIYEQYF.

V and J are TRBV6-2 or TRBV6-3 and TRBJ2-2; 7 nucleotides agree with TRBD2. The CDR3 is 18 residues long. CDR1 is MNHEY and CDR2 is SVGEGT in the germline V gene. V was pared by 0 bases and J by 1 base, with 8 bases of the junction left unmatched. CDR3 sequence reads: CASSYSPGLAVNTGELFF. CDR3 nucleotide sequence: TGTGCCAGCAGTTACTCCCCCGGGCTAGCGGTGAACACCGGGGAGCTGTTTTTT.